The text below deals with one T cell receptor beta chain. Its antigen is as yet unknown. This CDR3 contains 12 residues. Germline CDR1 reads SGHRS; CDR2 reads YFSETQ. V lost 2 bases to trimming and J lost 0 bases, with 2 bases between them. The sample belongs to a study of T cell responses to AZD1222 COVID-19 vaccine. Findings of the study overall: Clonal diversity was possibly underestimated; the donors were predominantly white British and more often female. Baseline seropositivity occurred in only 5 or 6 AZD1222 recipients.

Measured with immunoSEQ multiplex PCR; TCRdb has only the in-frame clones, and not every one. The table lists about 86,000 clones, roughly 86% of them singletons, with roughly 7.2% in the top ten. Material: peripheral blood, obtained 28 days after the second AZD1222 dose. This TCR came from an adult who received the AZD1222 COVID-19 vaccine. This chain joins TRBV5-1 and TRBJ1-1; no firm D call. CDR3 nucleotides: TGCGCCAGCAGCTTAATGAACACTGAAGCTTTCTTT. Its translation is CASSLMNTEAFF.